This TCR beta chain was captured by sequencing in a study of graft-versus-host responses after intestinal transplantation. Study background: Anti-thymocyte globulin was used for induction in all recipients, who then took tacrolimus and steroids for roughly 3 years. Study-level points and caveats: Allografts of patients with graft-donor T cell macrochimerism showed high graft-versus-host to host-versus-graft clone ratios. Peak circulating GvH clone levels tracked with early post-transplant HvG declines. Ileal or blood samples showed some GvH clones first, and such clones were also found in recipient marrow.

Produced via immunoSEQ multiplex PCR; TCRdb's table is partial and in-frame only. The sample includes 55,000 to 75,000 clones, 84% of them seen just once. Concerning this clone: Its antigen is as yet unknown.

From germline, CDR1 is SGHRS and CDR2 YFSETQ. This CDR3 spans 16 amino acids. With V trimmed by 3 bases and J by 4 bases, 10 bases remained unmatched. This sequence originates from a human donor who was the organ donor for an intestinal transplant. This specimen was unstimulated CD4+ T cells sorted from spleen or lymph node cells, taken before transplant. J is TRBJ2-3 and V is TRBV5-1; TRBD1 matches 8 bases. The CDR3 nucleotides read TGCGCCAGCAGCTGGAGGGGGGACAGGTTAGCAGATACGCAGTATTTT. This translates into CASSWRGDRLADTQYF.